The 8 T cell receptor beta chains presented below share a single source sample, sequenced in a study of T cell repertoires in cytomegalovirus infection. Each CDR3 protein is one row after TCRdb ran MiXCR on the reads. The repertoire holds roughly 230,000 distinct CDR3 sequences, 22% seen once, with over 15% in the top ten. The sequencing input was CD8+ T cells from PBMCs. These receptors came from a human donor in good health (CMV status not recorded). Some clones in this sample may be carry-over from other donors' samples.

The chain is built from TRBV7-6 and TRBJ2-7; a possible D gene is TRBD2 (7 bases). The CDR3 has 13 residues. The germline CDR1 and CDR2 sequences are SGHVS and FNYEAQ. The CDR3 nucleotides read TGTGGCACCGAGGGGGGGGATCCCTACGAGCAGTACTTC. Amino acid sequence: CGTEGGDPYEQYF.

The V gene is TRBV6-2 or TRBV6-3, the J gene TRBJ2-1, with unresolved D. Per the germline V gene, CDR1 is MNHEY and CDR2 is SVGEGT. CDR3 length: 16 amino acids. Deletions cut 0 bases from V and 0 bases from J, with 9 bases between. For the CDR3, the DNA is TGTGCCAGCAGTTACTCAGGTTCTAGCTCCTACAATGAGCAGTTCTTC. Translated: CASSYSGSSSYNEQFF.

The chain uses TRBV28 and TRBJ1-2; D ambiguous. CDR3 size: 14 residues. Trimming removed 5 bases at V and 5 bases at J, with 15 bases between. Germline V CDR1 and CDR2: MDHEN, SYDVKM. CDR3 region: CASSDNVGLYGYTF. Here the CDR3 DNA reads TGTGCCAGCAGTGACAATGTGGGCTTGTATGGCTACACCTTC.

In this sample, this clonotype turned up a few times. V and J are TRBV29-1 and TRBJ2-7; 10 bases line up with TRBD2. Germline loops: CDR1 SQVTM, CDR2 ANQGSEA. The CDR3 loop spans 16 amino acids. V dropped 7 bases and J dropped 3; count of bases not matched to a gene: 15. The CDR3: CSAHAPTSGAYYEQYF. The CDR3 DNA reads TGCAGCGCCCACGCCCCTACTAGCGGGGCCTACTACGAGCAGTACTTC.

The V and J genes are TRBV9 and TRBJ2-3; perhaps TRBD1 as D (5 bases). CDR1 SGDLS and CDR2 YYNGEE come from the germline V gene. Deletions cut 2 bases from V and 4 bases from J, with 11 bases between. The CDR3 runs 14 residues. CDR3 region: CASSVSQGPDTQYF. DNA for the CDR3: TGTGCCAGCAGCGTTAGCCAGGGTCCAGATACGCAGTATTTT. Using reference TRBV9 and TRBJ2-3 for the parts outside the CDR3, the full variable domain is DSGVTQTPKHLITATGQRVTLRCSPRSGDLSVYWYQQSLDQGLQFLIQYYNGEERAKGNILERFSAQQFPDLHSELNLSSLELGDSALYFCASSVSQGPDTQYFGPGTRLTVL.

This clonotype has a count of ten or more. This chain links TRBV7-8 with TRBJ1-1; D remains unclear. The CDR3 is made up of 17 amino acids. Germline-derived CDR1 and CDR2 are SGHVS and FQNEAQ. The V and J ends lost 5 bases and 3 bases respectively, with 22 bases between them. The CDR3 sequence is CASSPNLVSYGDTEAFF. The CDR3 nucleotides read TGTGCCAGCAGCCCTAATTTAGTGTCGTACGGTGACACTGAAGCTTTCTTT.

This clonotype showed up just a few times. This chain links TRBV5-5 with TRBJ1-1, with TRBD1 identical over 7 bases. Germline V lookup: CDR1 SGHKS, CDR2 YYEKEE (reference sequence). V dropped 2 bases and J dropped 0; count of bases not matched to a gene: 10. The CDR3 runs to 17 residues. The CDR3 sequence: CASSFWDSAPMNTEAFF. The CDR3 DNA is TGTGCCAGCAGCTTCTGGGACAGCGCGCCGATGAACACTGAAGCTTTCTTT.

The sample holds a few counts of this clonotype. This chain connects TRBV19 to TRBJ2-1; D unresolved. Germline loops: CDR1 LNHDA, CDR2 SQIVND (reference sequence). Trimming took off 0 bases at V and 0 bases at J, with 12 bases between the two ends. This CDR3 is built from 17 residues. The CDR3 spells CASSIDGFLSSYNEQFF. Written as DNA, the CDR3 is TGTGCCAGTAGTATAGATGGCTTCTTGAGCTCCTACAATGAGCAGTTCTTC.